This paragraph covers one TCR beta chain sequence. The germline CDR1 and CDR2 sequences are SNHLY and FYNNEI. The CDR3 runs to 13 residues. Trimming left V 7 bases short and J 5 bases short, with 14 bases between. Libraries were prepared by immunoSEQ multiplex PCR; TCRdb keeps only in-frame clonotypes and omits some of them. The sample carries fewer than 200,000 clones, approximately 87% recorded once. The data originate from a study of blood T cell repertoires in COVID-19. This chain links TRBV2 with TRBJ2-5; possible D gene TRBD2, 7 bases. Sequenced sample: peripheral blood. This TCR derives from a man in his forties or fifties with active or convalescent COVID-19. CDR3 residues: CASTIGGVETQYF. CDR3 sequence (DNA): TGTGCCAGCACCATAGGGGGGGTTGAGACCCAGTACTTC. The whole variable domain, remainder taken from reference TRBV2 and TRBJ2-5, is EPEVTQTPSHQVTQMGQEVILRCVPISNHLYFYWYRQILGQKVEFLVSFYNNEISEKSEIFDDQFSVERPDGSNFTLKIRSTKLEDSAMYFCASTIGGVETQYFGPGTRLLVL.